This T cell receptor (beta chain) was found in a study of radiation and T cells in renal cell carcinoma. This clone was observed a handful of times. Germline V gene lookup returns CDR1 SGHTA and CDR2 FQGNSA. Between the trimmed V and J ends, which lost 5 bases and 3 bases, there was a span of 14 bases. This CDR3 comprises 15 residues. Here immunoSEQ multiplex PCR was the method, and the copy in TCRdb shows in-frame clones only, minus some. Of roughly 130,000 clones listed, nearly 90% are singletons. The time point here: baseline pretreatment blood. Described treatment: 15 Gy SBRT to primary tumor, nephrectomy 4 weeks later. Radiation-treated patients gave blood at baseline, week 2 and week 4.

The chain carries TRBV7-2 and TRBJ1-5; D uncertain. The sequence was obtained from a woman in her forties or fifties with renal cell carcinoma. The material was blood, obtained from a patient whose treatment included radiotherapy and nephrectomy. CDR3 sequence reads: CASSAQGSANQPQHF. CDR3 DNA: TGTGCCAGCAGCGCCCAAGGTTCGGCCAATCAGCCCCAGCATTTT.